This T cell receptor beta chain was identified during a study of cytomegalovirus exposure and HLA in healthy donors. The study ran its PCR with 60 Vbeta and 13 Jbeta primers. Libraries were prepared by immunoSEQ multiplex PCR; TCRdb keeps only in-frame clonotypes and omits some of them. The table includes roughly 290,000 clones, 80% detected once. V lost 1 base to trimming and J lost 0 bases; unmatched junction nucleotides: 7. The CDR3 runs to 17 residues. Germline-derived CDR1 and CDR2 are SGHRS and YFSETQ. Remarks on this clone: What it binds is unknown.

Whole-study results and caveats: A list of 150 or so TCR beta chains associated with cytomegalovirus was given.

This sequence was found in a girl aged 2 to 10 in good health and CMV-seronegative. The sequencing input was PBMCs. The rearrangement links TRBV5-1 to TRBJ2-3, with TRBD2 matching 8 bases. The CDR3: CASSLTLSGTSTDTQYF. The CDR3 bases are TGCGCCAGCAGCTTGACTCTTAGCGGGACTAGCACAGATACGCAGTATTTT.